This TCR beta chain was observed in a study of cytomegalovirus exposure and HLA in healthy donors. This CDR3 comprises 24 residues. As for this clone: Its antigen is not identified.

Whole-study results and caveats: Highly shared variants forming one cluster were likely a sequencing artifact. Association with HLA alleles at 0.05 false discovery rate was found for 16,951 TCR beta sequences in a later analysis.

PCR involved 60 Vbeta and 13 Jbeta primers. Using immunoSEQ multiplex PCR, the repertoire was profiled, and TCRdb retains in-frame clones only, with some absent. The profile shows roughly 110,000 clones, 73% of them singletons. The receptor comes from a man aged 25 to 40 in good health and CMV-seronegative. Sequencing used PBMCs. The chain couples TRBV21-1 to TRBJ2-7; TRBD2 is the table's D call, not checked against the DNA. TRBV21-1 is labeled a pseudogene. CDR3 DNA: TGTGCCAGCAGCAAGACTAGCGGGAGGTGGTTTCTAGTTAGGATTTACGATAGCTCCTACGAGCAGTACTTC. Encoded protein: CASSKTSGRWFLVRIYDSSYEQYF.